This TCR beta chain is drawn from a study of tumor and adjacent non-tumor tissue in lung cancer. Looking at the study overall: Stage I to III disease affected 10 men and a handful of women aged 31 to 76. On average, productive TCRbeta reads reached about 4.17 million per sample. Study results and caveats: Top 100 clones took a larger repertoire share in normal lung.

This sample's RNA came from whole unsorted tissue. CDR1 MDHEN and CDR2 SYDVKM come from the germline V gene. The CDR3 extends over 12 amino acids. V lost 5 bases to trimming and J lost 7 bases; unmatched junction nucleotides: 3. The table lists this clonotype with many counts. Its antigen remains unidentified. Three rounds of nested PCR, following a modified ARM-PCR protocol, produced the TCRbeta library. TCRdb re-derived calls from the multiplex PCR reads in MiXCR, one entry per CDR3 protein. The repertoire consists of about 110,000 distinct CDR3 sequences, with nearly 85% occurring once and the leading ten covering under 25%.

Sequenced input: lung tumor tissue. This sequence was found in a man in his 70s with non-small cell lung cancer. V is TRBV28 and J is TRBJ1-1; 8 bases map to TRBD1. The CDR3 DNA sequence: TGTGCCAGCAGTCGGACAGGGTTTGAAGCTTTCTTT. It yields the protein CASSRTGFEAFF.